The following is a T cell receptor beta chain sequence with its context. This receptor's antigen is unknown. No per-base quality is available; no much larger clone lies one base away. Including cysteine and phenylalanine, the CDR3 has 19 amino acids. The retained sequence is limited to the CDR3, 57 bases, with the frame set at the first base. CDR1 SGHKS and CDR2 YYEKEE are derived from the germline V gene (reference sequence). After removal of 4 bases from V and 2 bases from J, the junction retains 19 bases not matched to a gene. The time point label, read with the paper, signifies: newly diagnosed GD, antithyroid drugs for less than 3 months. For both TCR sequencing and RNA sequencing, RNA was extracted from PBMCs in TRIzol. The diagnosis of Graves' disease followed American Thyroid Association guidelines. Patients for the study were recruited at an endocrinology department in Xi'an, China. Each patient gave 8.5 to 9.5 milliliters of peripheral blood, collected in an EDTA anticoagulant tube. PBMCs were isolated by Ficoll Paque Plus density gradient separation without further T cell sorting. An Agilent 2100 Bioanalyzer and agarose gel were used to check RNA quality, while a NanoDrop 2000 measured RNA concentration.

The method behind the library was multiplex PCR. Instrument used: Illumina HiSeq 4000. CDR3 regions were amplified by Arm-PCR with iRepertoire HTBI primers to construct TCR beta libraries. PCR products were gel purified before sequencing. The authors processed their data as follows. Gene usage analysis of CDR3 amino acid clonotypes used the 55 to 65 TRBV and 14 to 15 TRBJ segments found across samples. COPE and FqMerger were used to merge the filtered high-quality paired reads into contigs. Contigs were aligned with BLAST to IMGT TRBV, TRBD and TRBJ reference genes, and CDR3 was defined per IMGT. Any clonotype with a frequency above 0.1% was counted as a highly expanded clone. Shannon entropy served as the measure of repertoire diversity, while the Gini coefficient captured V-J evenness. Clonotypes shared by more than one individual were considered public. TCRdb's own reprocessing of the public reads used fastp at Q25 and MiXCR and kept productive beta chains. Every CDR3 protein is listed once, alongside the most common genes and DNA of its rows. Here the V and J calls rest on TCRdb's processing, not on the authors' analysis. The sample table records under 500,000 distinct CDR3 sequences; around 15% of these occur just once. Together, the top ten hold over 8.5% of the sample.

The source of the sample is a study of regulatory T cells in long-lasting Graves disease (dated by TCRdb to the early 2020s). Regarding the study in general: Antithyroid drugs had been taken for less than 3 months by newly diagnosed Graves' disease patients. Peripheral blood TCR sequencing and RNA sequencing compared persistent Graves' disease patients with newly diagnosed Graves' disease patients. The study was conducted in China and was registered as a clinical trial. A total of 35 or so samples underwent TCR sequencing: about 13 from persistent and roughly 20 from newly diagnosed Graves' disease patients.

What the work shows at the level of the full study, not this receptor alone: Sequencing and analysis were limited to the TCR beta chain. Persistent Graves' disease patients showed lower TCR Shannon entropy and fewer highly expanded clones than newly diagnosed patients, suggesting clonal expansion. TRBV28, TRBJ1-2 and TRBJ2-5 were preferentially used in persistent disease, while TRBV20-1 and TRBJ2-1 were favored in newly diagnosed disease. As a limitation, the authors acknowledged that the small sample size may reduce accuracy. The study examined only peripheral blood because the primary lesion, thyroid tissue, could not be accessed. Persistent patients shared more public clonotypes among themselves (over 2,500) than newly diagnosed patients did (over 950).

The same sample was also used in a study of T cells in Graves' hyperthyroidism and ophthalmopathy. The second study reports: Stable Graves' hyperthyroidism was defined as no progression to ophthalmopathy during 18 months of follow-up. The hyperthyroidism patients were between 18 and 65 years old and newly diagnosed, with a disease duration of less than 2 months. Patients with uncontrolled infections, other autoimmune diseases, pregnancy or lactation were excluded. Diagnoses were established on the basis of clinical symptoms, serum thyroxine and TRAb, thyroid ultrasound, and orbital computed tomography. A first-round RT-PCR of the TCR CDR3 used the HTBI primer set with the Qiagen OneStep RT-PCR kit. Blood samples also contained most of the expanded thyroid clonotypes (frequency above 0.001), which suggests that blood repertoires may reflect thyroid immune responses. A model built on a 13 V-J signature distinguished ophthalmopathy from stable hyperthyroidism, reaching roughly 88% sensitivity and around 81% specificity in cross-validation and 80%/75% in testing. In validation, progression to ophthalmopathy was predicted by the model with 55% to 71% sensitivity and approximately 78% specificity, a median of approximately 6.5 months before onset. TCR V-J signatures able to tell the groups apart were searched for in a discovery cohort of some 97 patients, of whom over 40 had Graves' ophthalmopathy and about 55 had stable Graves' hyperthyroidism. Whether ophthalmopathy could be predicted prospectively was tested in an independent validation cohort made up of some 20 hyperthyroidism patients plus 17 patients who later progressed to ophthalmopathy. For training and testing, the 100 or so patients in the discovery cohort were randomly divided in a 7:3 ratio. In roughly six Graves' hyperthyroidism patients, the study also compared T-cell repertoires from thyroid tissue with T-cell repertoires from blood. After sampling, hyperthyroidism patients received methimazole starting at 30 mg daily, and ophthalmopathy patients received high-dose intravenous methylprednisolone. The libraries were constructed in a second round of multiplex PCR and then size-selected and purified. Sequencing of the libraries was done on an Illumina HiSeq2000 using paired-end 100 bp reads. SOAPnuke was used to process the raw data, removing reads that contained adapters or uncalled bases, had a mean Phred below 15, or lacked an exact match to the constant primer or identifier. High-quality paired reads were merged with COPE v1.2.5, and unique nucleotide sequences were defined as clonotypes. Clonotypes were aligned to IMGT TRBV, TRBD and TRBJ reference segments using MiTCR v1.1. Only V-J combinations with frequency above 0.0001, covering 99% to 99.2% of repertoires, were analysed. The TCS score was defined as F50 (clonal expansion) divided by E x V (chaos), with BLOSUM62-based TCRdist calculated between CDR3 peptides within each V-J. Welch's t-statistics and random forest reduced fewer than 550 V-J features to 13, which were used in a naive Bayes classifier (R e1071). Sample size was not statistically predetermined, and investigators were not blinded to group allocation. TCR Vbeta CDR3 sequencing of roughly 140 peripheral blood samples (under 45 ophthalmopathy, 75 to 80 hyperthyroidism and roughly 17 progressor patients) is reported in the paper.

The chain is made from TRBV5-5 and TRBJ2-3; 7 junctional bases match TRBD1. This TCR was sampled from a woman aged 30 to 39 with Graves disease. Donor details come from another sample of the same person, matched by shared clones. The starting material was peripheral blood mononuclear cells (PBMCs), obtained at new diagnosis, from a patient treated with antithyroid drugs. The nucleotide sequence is TGTGCCAGCAGCCCGGAAGGGGAAGAGACAGGGAGTCCCACAGATACGCAGTATTTT. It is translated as CASSPEGEETGSPTDTQYF.